These T cell receptor beta chains were read from a single sample in a study of CD4 T cells in relation to SARS-CoV-2 and coronaviruses. These receptors have no identified antigens. Sequencing was performed with immunoSEQ multiplex PCR; in TCRdb, only in-frame clones are kept and a portion is missing. The table records around 32,000 clones, more than 75% of them present only once. Source material: CD4+ T cells from PBMCs, cultured in vitro. The receptors here all came from a human donor in good health. CDR3s include the opening cysteine and the closing phenylalanine or tryptophan. The D gene is left open where the match is weak. The size of a clone is reported for some rows only, either as once, few or many, or as a class for expanded clones.

D	J	V	size	DNA	CDR3
TRBD1	TRBJ2-1	TRBV24-1	NA	TGTGCCACCAGTGATTCGCCGGAGACAGGGAACAATGAGCAGTTCTTC	CATSDSPETGNNEQFF
NA	TRBJ2-3	TRBV12-3/TRBV12-4	NA	TGTGCCAGCAGTACCTCAGGTTATACGCAGTATTTT	CASSTSGYTQYF
NA	TRBJ2-2	TRBV2	NA	TGTGCCAGCAGCCAAACCGAAACACGGGGGGAGCTGTTTTTT	CASSQTETRGELFF
NA	TRBJ1-5	TRBV7-2	few	TGTGCCAGCAGCTTAGATGGAGGGAACTCCTATCAGCCCCAGCATTTT	CASSLDGGNSYQPQHF
NA	TRBJ2-3	TRBV7-9	NA	TGTGCCAGCAGCTTAGTCCCAGATACGCAGTATTTT	CASSLVPDTQYF
NA	TRBJ1-4	TRBV11-3	NA	TGTGCCAGCAGCTTAATCGGGGCTAGGGGGAGCACAACTAATGAAAAACTGTTTTTT	CASSLIGARGSTTNEKLFF
NA	TRBJ1-1	TRBV19	NA	TGTGCCAGTACCCGGGGCACGGGCACTGAAGCTTTCTTT	CASTRGTGTEAFF
NA	TRBJ1-6	TRBV19	NA	TGTGCCAGTAGGAGGGACAATTTTAATTCACCCCTCCACTTT	CASRRDNFNSPLHF
NA	TRBJ1-2	TRBV30	NA	TGTGCCTGGCTTACACCTGGGGGAATCAACTATGGCTACACCTTC	CAWLTPGGINYGYTF
TRBD2	TRBJ2-5	TRBV11-1	NA	TGTGCCAGCAGCTTAGTGCGGGAGCGGAAAGAGACCCAGTACTTC	CASSLVRERKETQYF
TRBD2	TRBJ2-1	TRBV11-3	NA	TGTGCCAGCAGCTCCCCGGGACTAGCGGGGGATGAGCAGTTCTTC	CASSSPGLAGDEQFF
NA	TRBJ2-3	TRBV5-1	NA	TGCGCCAGCAGTTTGCGGGACCTCACAGATACGCAGTATTTT	CASSLRDLTDTQYF
TRBD2	TRBJ2-7	TRBV4-2	NA	TGTGCCAGCAGCCAAGTGAAGGGGCGGGGGGTAGTGGAGCAGTACTTC	CASSQVKGRGVVEQYF
NA	TRBJ1-3	TRBV7-2	few	TGTGCCAGCAGCCCCGACACGGGAAACACCATATATTTT	CASSPDTGNTIYF
TRBD1	TRBJ1-1	TRBV5-1	NA	TGCGCCAGCCAGGGGGGTTCGGGCACTGAAGCTTTCTTT	CASQGGSGTEAFF
TRBD1	TRBJ1-3	TRBV29-1	NA	TGCAGCGGCCTACAGGGGGCTGGAAACACCATATATTTT	CSGLQGAGNTIYF
NA	TRBJ2-7	TRBV6-5	NA	TGTGCCAGCAGTTACTCGCGGGACTACGAGCAGTACTTC	CASSYSRDYEQYF
NA	TRBJ2-5	TRBV7-7	NA	TGTGCTAGCAGCTTAGGAAGGCTGGCCCAAGAGACCCAGTACTTC	CASSLGRLAQETQYF
NA	TRBJ1-2	TRBV4-3	NA	TGCGCCAGCAGCCAAGAGAAAGGGCCCTATGGCTACACCTTC	CASSQEKGPYGYTF
NA	TRBJ2-7	TRBV3-1/TRBV3-2	NA	TGTGCCAGCAGCCCCTCAGGGCGAGGGAACGAGCAGTACTTC	CASSPSGRGNEQYF
NA	TRBJ1-3	TRBV19	once	TGTGCCAGTAGTACGACTGGACGGTCTGGAAACACCATATATTTT	CASSTTGRSGNTIYF
NA	TRBJ1-2	TRBV4-1	NA	TGCGCCAGCAGCCAACCCACAGGGAGCTCATCTGGCTACACCTTC	CASSQPTGSSSGYTF
NA	TRBJ1-1	TRBV12-1	NA	TGTGCCAGCAGCGGGGAGGGGGGGAACGGCACTGAAGCTTTCTTT	CASSGEGGNGTEAFF
TRBD2	TRBJ2-7	TRBV18	few	TGTGCCAGCTCACCACGGGCGACTAGCGACTCCTACGAGCAGTACTTC	CASSPRATSDSYEQYF
TRBD1	TRBJ1-6	TRBV5-6	NA	TGTGCCAGCAGGCTGACAGGGAATAATTCACCCCTCCACTTT	CASRLTGNNSPLHF
NA	TRBJ1-6	TRBV11-2	few	TGTGCCAGCAGCCCCATCAATTCACCCCTCCACTTT	CASSPINSPLHF